Shown below are 25 T cell receptor beta chains from a single sample sequenced in a study of blood T cell repertoires in COVID-19. Assay used: immunoSEQ multiplex PCR; TCRdb lists only in-frame clones, some missing. The table shows around 70,000 clones, with around 89% occurring only once. Material: peripheral blood. The receptor source for this set is a man between 60 and 75 years old with acute or convalescent COVID-19.

This chain joins TRBV7-3 and TRBJ2-5, with 8 bases lining up with TRBD1. J lost 5 bases, V lost 4 bases, and 9 bases had no gene match. Germline CDR1 reads SGHTA; CDR2 reads FQGTGA. The CDR3 loop spans 15 amino acids. CDR3 protein: CASSSDRGRWETQYF. As DNA, the CDR3 is TGTGCCAGCAGCTCCGACAGGGGCCGGTGGGAGACCCAGTACTTC.

This chain joins TRBV27 and TRBJ2-1, with 7 nucleotides matching TRBD1. In germline, CDR1 is MNHEY, CDR2 SMNVEV (reference sequence). J gave up 2 bases and V 6 bases, and 10 bases lay outside the gene matches. The CDR3 length is 16 residues. The CDR3 nucleotides read TGTGCCAGCAGATTTTCGGACAGGATAGCCTACAATGAGCAGTTCTTC. It specifies CASRFSDRIAYNEQFF.

Note on this clone: Other DNA sequences within the sample encode an identical CDR3. The CDR3 loop reads CAISEGTSGDFQQYF. CDR3 DNA sequence: TGTGCCATCAGTGAGGGGACTAGCGGAGACTTCCAGCAGTACTTC. The gene calls are TRBV10-3 and TRBJ2-7; 11 bases line up with TRBD2. V shed 2 bases and J 8 bases; nucleotides not matched to a gene: 8. Germline V gene lookup returns CDR1 ENHRY and CDR2 SYGVKD. The CDR3 contains 15 residues.

The rearrangement links TRBV6-2 or TRBV6-3 to TRBJ1-5; D unclear. Germline CDR1 MNHEY, CDR2 SVGEGT. V lost 2 bases, J lost 16 bases, and 18 bases lay in between. This CDR3 is 13 amino acids long. The CDR3 nucleotides read TGTGCCAGCAGTTACGCGGGCCCGCAGCATCATCATTTT. This sequence encodes CASSYAGPQHHHF.

This chain connects TRBV6-5 to TRBJ1-2; 7 positions match TRBD1. The CDR3 totals 15 residues. The germline gives CDR1 MNHEY, CDR2 SVGAGI. V lost 6 bases, J lost 4 bases, and 11 bases stayed unmatched. This chain's CDR3 is CASRGPGQTIYGYTF. The CDR3 DNA is TGTGCCAGCAGGGGTCCGGGACAGACAATCTATGGCTACACCTTC.

This chain links TRBV7-9 with TRBJ1-1; possible D gene TRBD1, 5 bases. The germline CDR1 and CDR2 sequences are SEHNR and FQNEAQ (reference sequence). This CDR3 is built from 15 residues. Deletions cut 0 bases from V and 0 bases from J, with 8 bases between. The CDR3 bases are TGTGCCAGCAGCTTAGCGATGGGGCTGAACACTGAAGCTTTCTTT. Translating it yields CASSLAMGLNTEAFF.

V and J are TRBV3-1 (or the pseudogene TRBV3-2) and TRBJ1-4; no clear D. The length of the CDR3 is 15 residues. V shed 0 bases and J shed 8 bases, with 13 bases lying between them. Germline assignment: CDR1 LGHDT and CDR2 YNNKEL (reference sequence). The CDR3 protein is CASSQDMAGGEKLFF. DNA for the CDR3: TGTGCCAGCAGCCAAGATATGGCAGGCGGGGAAAAACTGTTTTTT.

This clone was seen once. The chain joins TRBV7-8 to TRBJ1-2; the D gene is possibly TRBD1 (6 bases). The germline V gene encodes CDR1 SGHVS and CDR2 FQNEAQ. V was trimmed by 0 bases and J by 7 bases, leaving 12 bases between them. This CDR3 spans 14 amino acids. This CDR3 is CASSLAGTGSGYTF. The CDR3, as DNA: TGTGCCAGCAGCTTAGCTGGAACAGGGTCTGGCTACACCTTC.

CDR3 coding DNA: TGTGCCAGCAGCCCATCGGGACAGCTTAACAATGAGCAGTTCTTC. This sequence encodes CASSPSGQLNNEQFF. The V gene is TRBV9, the J gene TRBJ2-1, with TRBD1 matching 7 bases. Trimming removed 4 bases from V and 5 bases from J; junction bases left unmatched: 9. The germline CDR1 and CDR2 sequences are SGDLS and YYNGEE. CDR3 length equals 15 residues.

The CDR3 here is CASTRDRIDQPQHF. In nucleotides, the CDR3 is TGTGCCAGCACTAGGGACAGAATCGATCAGCCCCAGCATTTT. The genes are TRBV6-5 and TRBJ1-5, with 7 bases matching TRBD1. The V and J ends lost 7 bases and 5 bases, in that order; junction bases with no gene match: 8. CDR3 size: 14 residues. Germline V CDR1 and CDR2: MNHEY, SVGAGI.

The rearrangement uses TRBV18 and TRBJ1-2, with 8 bases fitting TRBD1. CDR1 and CDR2 (germline): KGHSH, LQKENI. V shed 6 bases, J shed 8 bases, and the junction held 14 bases outside the gene matches. This CDR3 region has 15 residues. The CDR3 nucleotides are TGTGCCAGCTCGCCCCAGGGGGCGCGACAAGAAGGCTACACCTTC. It yields the protein CASSPQGARQEGYTF.

V gene TRBV5-8 combines with J gene TRBJ2-1, with D perhaps TRBD2 (5 bases). The CDR3 is made up of 17 amino acids. Trimming left V 3 bases short and J 8 bases short, with 24 bases between. Germline V lookup: CDR1 SGHTS, CDR2 YDEGEE. This chain's CDR3 is CASSSSLGPHGVDEQFF. DNA for the CDR3: TGTGCCAGCAGCTCCTCCTTAGGACCCCACGGGGTCGATGAGCAGTTCTTC.

This sequence joins TRBV7-2 and TRBJ1-4; D is ambiguous. The CDR3 length is 14 residues. Germline V gene lookup returns CDR1 SGHTA and CDR2 FQGNSA. V dropped 5 bases and J dropped 5 bases, with 12 bases sitting between them. The CDR3 reads CASSHNYQNEKLFF. CDR3 coding DNA: TGTGCCAGCAGCCACAACTACCAAAATGAAAAACTGTTTTTT.

The rearrangement joins TRBV29-1 to TRBJ2-5; D perhaps matches TRBD2 (6 bases). The germline gives CDR1 SQVTM, CDR2 ANQGSEA. The CDR3 is 11 amino acids. Between the trimmed V and J ends, which lost 3 bases and 5 bases, there was a span of 7 bases. CDR3 coding DNA: TGCAGCGTTGATGCGGGGGAGACCCAGTACTTC. Protein product: CSVDAGETQYF.

The CDR3 protein is CASSYSLVSEQFF. CDR3 in DNA: TGTGCCAGCAGTTACTCGCTAGTATCCGAGCAGTTCTTC. The chain recombines TRBV6-5 with TRBJ2-1, with D unresolved. Trimming removed 0 bases at V and 10 bases at J, with 10 bases between. Germline assignment: CDR1 MNHEY and CDR2 SVGAGI. The CDR3 is 13 residues long.

This clone came up a few times. The chain joins TRBV19 to TRBJ1-2; tentatively, D is TRBD1 (5 bases). The CDR3 totals 15 residues. V lost 3 bases to trimming and J lost 3 bases, with 14 bases between them. The germline V gene has CDR1 LNHDA and CDR2 SQIVND (reference sequence). This CDR3 reads CASSMWGSGDYGYTF. The CDR3 bases are TGTGCCAGTAGTATGTGGGGATCGGGGGACTATGGCTACACCTTC. Looking up the rest from reference TRBV19 and TRBJ1-2 gives the full variable domain: DGGITQSPKYLFRKEGQNVTLSCEQNLNHDAMYWYRQDPGQGLRLIYYSQIVNDFQKGDIAEGYSVSREKKESFPLTVTSAQKNPTAFYLCASSMWGSGDYGYTFGSGTRLTVV.

The V gene is TRBV19, the J gene TRBJ2-2, with TRBD2 matching over 16 bases. The CDR3 runs to 18 residues. Germline CDR1 reads LNHDA; CDR2 reads SQIVND (reference sequence). V shed 5 bases, J shed 5 bases, and the junction held 8 bases outside the gene matches. The CDR3 region is CASSPGTSGGDETGELFF. The CDR3 DNA follows: TGTGCCAGTAGTCCGGGGACTAGCGGGGGGGACGAGACCGGGGAGCTGTTTTTT.

This rearrangement joins TRBV3-1 (or the pseudogene TRBV3-2) to TRBJ2-7; 7 nucleotides align to TRBD1. Trimming at V came to 0 bases and at J to 3 bases, leaving 11 bases not matched to a gene. The CDR3 loop spans 17 amino acids. Germline V gene sequence: CDR1 LGHDT, CDR2 YNNKEL (reference sequence). The CDR3 sequence is CASSQDRARGLDYEQYF. CDR3 DNA: TGTGCCAGCAGCCAAGATAGGGCAAGGGGGCTGGACTACGAGCAGTACTTC.

CDR3 bases: TGTGCCAGCAGTGGGGACAGAACCTTGATGAACACTGAAGCTTTCTTT. It specifies CASSGDRTLMNTEAFF. V usage is TRBV6-1 and J usage is TRBJ1-1; TRBD1 matches at 7 bases. Germline V gene sequence: CDR1 MNHNS, CDR2 SASEGT. The trim removed 4 bases at V and 0 bases at J, leaving 8 bases unmatched. CDR3 length: 16 residues.

CDR3 coding DNA: TGCGCCAGCAGCTTAGCTACAGGGACAAATGAGCAGTTCTTC. Protein sequence: CASSLATGTNEQFF. This chain links TRBV5-1 with TRBJ2-1; D possibly corresponds to TRBD1 (6 bases). CDR3 length: 14 amino acids. The V gene's germline CDR1 is SGHRS and CDR2 YFSETQ. Trimming removed 2 bases from V and 7 bases from J, with 13 bases in between.

This clone was observed a single time. This CDR3 is also generated by other DNA sequences in the sample. The rearrangement links TRBV10-3 to TRBJ2-1, with a possible D match to TRBD2 (6 bases). Germline CDR1 is ENHRY and CDR2 is SYGVKD. With 4 bases removed from V and 9 bases from J, the gap between germline ends came to 10 bases. The CDR3 has 12 amino acids. The CDR3 nucleotides read TGTGCCATCAGTGGTACTAGCCTTGAGCAGTTCTTC. As protein: CAISGTSLEQFF.

V usage is TRBV6-5 and J usage is TRBJ2-2; 8 nucleotides line up with TRBD1. The CDR3 runs 12 residues. Germline values: CDR1 MNHEY, CDR2 SVGAGI. The ends lost 6 bases at V and 6 bases at J; junction bases unmatched: 0. CDR3 residues: CASRQGAGELFF. The CDR3 region has the DNA TGTGCCAGCAGACAGGGGGCCGGGGAGCTGTTTTTT.

This clone was counted between two and nine times. The V gene is TRBV5-1, the J gene TRBJ1-1, with 8 bases identical to TRBD1. Germline lookup yields CDR1 SGHRS and CDR2 YFSETQ. This CDR3 is built from 17 residues. After removal of 4 bases from V and 4 bases from J, the junction contained 15 bases not matched to a gene. CDR3 sequence reads: CASSQLQQGGLGTEAFF. The CDR3 DNA sequence: TGCGCCAGCAGCCAGTTACAACAGGGGGGCTTGGGCACTGAAGCTTTCTTT.

V usage is TRBV13 and J usage is TRBJ2-7; 9 nucleotides agree with TRBD1. The germline gives CDR1 PRHDT, CDR2 FYEKMQ (reference sequence). This CDR3 region has 14 residues. J was trimmed by 6 bases and V by 8 bases; bases with no gene match: 11. For the CDR3, the DNA is TGTGCCAGCTCCCATAGGACAGGGGTACTCGAGCAGTACTTC. Amino acid sequence: CASSHRTGVLEQYF. The full variable domain, completed using reference TRBV13 and TRBJ2-7, is AAGVIQSPRHLIKEKRETATLKCYPIPRHDTVYWYQQGPGQDPQFLISFYEKMQSDKGSIPDRFSAQQFSDYHSELNMSSLELGDSALYFCASSHRTGVLEQYFGPGTRLTVT.

The DNA for the CDR3 is TGCGCCAGCAGCTCGGGAACTAGCACAGATACGCAGTATTTT. This codes for CASSSGTSTDTQYF. The genes are TRBV5-1 and TRBJ2-3, with a weak D call TRBD2 (5 bases). Trimming left V 3 bases short and J 0 bases short, with 8 bases between. There are 14 residues in the CDR3. In germline, CDR1 is SGHRS, CDR2 YFSETQ.